This TCR beta chain was profiled in a study of T-cell memory formation after mild COVID-19. The study, taken as a whole, reports: Clones that contracted clustered mainly in CM and EM if CD4+ and in EMRA if CD8+.

As for this clonotype: Its target is unknown.

The germline gives CDR1 SGHRS, CDR2 YFSETQ. V trimming: 6 bases; J trimming: 6 bases; junction bases outside the gene matches: 11. The CDR3 runs to 15 residues. Amplification by 5'RACE using constant-segment primers produced TCR alpha and TCR beta cDNA libraries that carried sample barcodes and UMIs. TCRdb re-called the 5' RACE reads through MiXCR, storing one row per CDR3 protein. Among approximately 250,000 distinct CDR3 sequences listed, approximately 15% were seen once. This clonotype was obtained from a man between 18 and 29 years old who had mild COVID-19 (a few samples of this study predate the infection). Cell type and time point are not known. The rearrangement links TRBV5-1 to TRBJ2-1; TRBD1 matches at 8 bases. Sequencing used PBMCs or a T cell subset sorted from them (not recorded which). This CDR3 reads CASTPWTGSANEQFF. CDR3 nucleotide sequence: TGCGCCAGCACACCCTGGACAGGGTCGGCCAATGAGCAGTTCTTC.